This is a list of T cell receptor beta chains from one sample in a study of T cell repertoires in cytomegalovirus infection. TCRdb redid the calling of the reads with MiXCR, one entry per CDR3 protein. Counted here are 60,000 to 85,000 distinct CDR3 sequences, 20% to 25% occurring once; the ten biggest clones make up under 85%. These receptors have no identified antigens. Sequencing was carried out using PBMCs, sequenced either directly or after in vitro stimulation (not recorded which). The receptors stem from a human donor in good health (CMV status not recorded). Some clones in this sample may be carry-over from other donors' samples. Each CDR3 is given with its conserved first and last residue. Each record gives: D gene, V gene, clone size, CDR3 length, J gene, CDR3 protein, CDR3 DNA. A D gene is named only where the DNA matches it firmly. Size is stated for part of the rows, as once, few or many counts, or as a class when the clone is expanded.

TRBD1	TRBV6-2/TRBV6-3	few	12	TRBJ2-7	CATRTGLAEQYF	TGTGCCACCAGGACAGGCCTAGCCGAGCAGTACTTC
.	TRBV7-3	many	13	TRBJ2-3	CASSLSGLDTQYF	TGTGCCAGCAGCTTAAGCGGCCTAGATACGCAGTATTTT
TRBD1	TRBV9	few	16	TRBJ1-4	CASSPRQGGANEKLFF	TGTGCCAGCAGCCCCCGACAGGGGGGTGCTAATGAAAAACTGTTTTTT
TRBD2	TRBV7-2	few	16	TRBJ2-3	CASSDRGPSGSGTQYF	TGTGCCAGCAGCGACAGGGGCCCTAGCGGGAGTGGTACGCAGTATTTT
TRBD2	TRBV5-6	few	16	TRBJ2-1	CASSRLLAGADNEQFF	TGTGCCAGCAGCCGACTACTAGCGGGAGCCGACAATGAGCAGTTCTTC
TRBD2	TRBV7-3	.	21	TRBJ2-3	CASSLGHFRLAGGPDTDTQYF	TGTGCCAGCAGCTTAGGGCATTTTAGGCTAGCGGGAGGGCCTGACACAGATACGCAGTATTTT
.	TRBV6-1	.	13	TRBJ2-7	CASSKEGLYEQYF	TGTGCCAGCAGCAAGGAAGGGCTATACGAGCAGTACTTC
.	TRBV11-2	few	11	TRBJ2-7	CASSLGHEQYF	TGTGCCAGCAGCTTAGGACACGAGCAGTACTTC
TRBD1	TRBV7-7	.	14	TRBJ2-1	CASSLEGTGHEQFF	TGTGCTAGCAGCTTAGAGGGGACAGGGCATGAGCAGTTCTTC
.	TRBV12-3/TRBV12-4	.	13	TRBJ2-1	CASKGRSYNEQFF	TGTGCCAGCAAGGGCCGGTCTTACAATGAGCAGTTCTTC
.	TRBV7-9	.	8	TRBJ2-5	CASSPPDF	TGTGCCAGCAGCCCCCCGGACTTC
TRBD2	TRBV20-1	.	14	TRBJ2-5	CSASPAGGLETQYF	TGCAGTGCTAGTCCAGCGGGAGGGCTGGAGACCCAGTACTTC
.	TRBV30	few	14	TRBJ2-1	CAWSKQGPFHEQFF	TGTGCCTGGAGTAAACAGGGACCCTTCCATGAGCAGTTCTTC
TRBD2	TRBV20-1	.	15	TRBJ2-1	CSARDGGAGYNEQFF	TGCAGTGCTAGAGATGGGGGAGCGGGATACAATGAGCAGTTCTTC
.	TRBV12-3/TRBV12-4	few	17	TRBJ1-2	CASSPREGLNAYYGYTF	TGTGCCAGCAGTCCTCGGGAGGGGTTGAACGCCTACTATGGCTACACCTTC
TRBD2	TRBV28	.	15	TRBJ2-7	CASSLRGLAGGEQYF	TGTGCCAGCAGTTTAAGGGGACTAGCGGGAGGCGAGCAGTACTTC
.	TRBV7-9	.	13	TRBJ1-2	CATNFPGENGYTF	TGTGCCACCAACTTTCCAGGGGAGAATGGCTACACCTTC
.	TRBV11-2	many	17	TRBJ2-2	CASSRDPFGGMAGELFF	TGTGCCAGCAGCAGGGACCCCTTTGGGGGAATGGCCGGGGAGCTGTTTTTT
.	TRBV6-2/TRBV6-3	few	16	TRBJ2-2	CASKKGPGALGRELFF	TGTGCCAGCAAAAAAGGTCCCGGGGCCCTAGGCCGGGAGCTGTTTTTT
.	TRBV19	few	11	TRBJ1-1	CASSIGGAAFF	TGTGCCAGTAGTATCGGCGGGGCAGCTTTCTTT
.	TRBV20-1	.	13	TRBJ1-1	CSAKRPGSTEAFF	TGCAGTGCGAAGAGACCAGGGAGCACTGAAGCTTTCTTT
TRBD1	TRBV7-2	many	16	TRBJ2-3	CASGISGGVGTDTQYF	TGTGCCAGCGGAATCTCAGGGGGCGTGGGCACAGATACGCAGTATTTT
.	TRBV30	.	15	TRBJ1-3	CAWSIRQSSGNTIYF	TGTGCCTGGAGTATACGACAAAGCTCTGGAAACACCATATATTTT
.	TRBV6-5	.	14	TRBJ1-5	CATKTGGGNQPQHF	TGTGCCACCAAAACGGGGGGGGGCAATCAGCCCCAGCATTTT
TRBD2	TRBV6-2/TRBV6-3	.	17	TRBJ2-2	CASSPSGISTYTGELSF	TGTGCCAGCAGCCCAAGCGGGATCTCAACCTACACCGGGGAGCTGTCTTTT
TRBD1	TRBV5-6	.	15	TRBJ1-1	CASSAQGQPNTEAFF	TGTGCCAGCAGCGCCCAGGGACAGCCGAACACTGAAGCTTTCTTT
.	TRBV7-2	many	15	TRBJ2-1	CASSLGDRVWGEQFF	TGTGCCAGCAGCTTAGGGGACCGGGTTTGGGGTGAGCAGTTCTTC
.	TRBV6-1	many	16	TRBJ2-7	CASSSLWLTESYEQYF	TGTGCCAGCAGTTCCCTTTGGCTCACAGAGTCCTACGAGCAGTACTTC
.	TRBV7-9	many	13	TRBJ2-1	CASRNWDLDEQFF	TGTGCCAGCCGAAATTGGGACCTCGATGAGCAGTTCTTC
TRBD1	TRBV7-2	many	19	TRBJ2-7	CASSLAPSLGQGASGEQYF	TGTGCCAGCAGCTTAGCCCCTTCCCTAGGACAGGGGGCTTCAGGCGAGCAGTACTTC
TRBD1	TRBV19	.	15	TRBJ1-5	CASSMDRGYNQPQHF	TGTGCCAGTAGTATGGACAGGGGATACAATCAGCCCCAGCATTTT
.	TRBV6-4	.	11	TRBJ2-5	CASRDGETQYF	TGTGCCAGCAGGGACGGAGAGACCCAGTACTTC
TRBD1	TRBV5-1	few	17	TRBJ2-7	CASSLGPSGTGLREQYF	TGCGCCAGCAGTTTGGGGCCCTCCGGGACAGGGCTTCGGGAGCAGTACTTC
.	TRBV15	.	16	TRBJ1-5	CATSRGPLLGEQPQHF	TGTGCCACCAGCAGAGGTCCCCTACTAGGGGAACAGCCCCAGCATTTT
TRBD1	TRBV29-1	.	13	TRBJ1-2	CSVARDRSVGYTF	TGCAGCGTCGCTCGGGACAGGTCTGTTGGCTACACCTTC
.	TRBV7-2	few	11	TRBJ2-7	CASSYGDEQYF	TGTGCCAGCAGCTACGGGGACGAGCAGTACTTC
.	TRBV15	.	15	TRBJ1-5	CATSRDKGVNQPQHF	TGTGCCACCAGCAGAGATAAGGGAGTCAATCAGCCCCAGCATTTT
TRBD2	TRBV29-1	.	15	TRBJ2-1	CSVGARLAVYNEQFF	TGCAGCGTTGGGGCCCGACTAGCGGTCTACAATGAGCAGTTCTTC
.	TRBV6-5	few	15	TRBJ2-2	CASRRSGVGTGELFF	TGTGCCAGCAGACGCTCAGGGGTGGGGACCGGGGAGCTGTTTTTT
.	TRBV19	.	12	TRBJ2-4	CASSIVGNIQYF	TGTGCCAGTAGTATAGTGGGGAACATTCAGTACTTC
TRBD1	TRBV7-2	many	17	TRBJ2-2	CASSLVAGGGGTGELFF	TGTGCCAGCAGCTTAGTTGCAGGGGGCGGCGGCACCGGGGAGCTGTTTTTT
.	TRBV10-3	.	14	TRBJ2-1	CAISSSGSYNEQFF	TGTGCCATCAGTAGTAGCGGCTCCTACAATGAGCAGTTCTTC
TRBD1	TRBV12-3/TRBV12-4	many	17	TRBJ1-2	CASSGGDRDPSYYGYTF	TGTGCCAGCAGTGGCGGGGACAGGGACCCGTCCTACTATGGCTACACCTTC
TRBD2	TRBV27	once	13	TRBJ2-1	CASSSTSGGEQFF	TGTGCCAGCAGTTCGACTAGCGGGGGGGAGCAGTTCTTC
.	TRBV12-3/TRBV12-4	.	18	TRBJ2-3	CASSAPGSRAQTADTQYF	TGTGCCAGCAGTGCACCCGGATCCAGGGCCCAAACGGCAGATACGCAGTATTTT
TRBD2	TRBV28	many	14	TRBJ2-7	CASSPSGRSYEQYF	TGTGCCAGCAGCCCTAGCGGGAGATCCTACGAGCAGTACTTC
.	TRBV7-8	many	13	TRBJ2-1	CASSPRDWNEQFF	TGTGCCAGCAGCCCGAGAGATTGGAATGAGCAGTTCTTC
TRBD2	TRBV7-2	many	16	TRBJ2-3	CASSPFGGTGSDTQYF	TGTGCCAGCAGCCCGTTCGGGGGGACGGGATCAGATACGCAGTATTTT
.	TRBV27	.	14	TRBJ2-5	CASSSPGSQETQYF	TGTGCCAGCAGTTCCCCGGGCAGTCAAGAGACCCAGTACTTC
TRBD2	TRBV11-3	many	15	TRBJ2-1	CASSLRGSGRGEQFF	TGTGCCAGCAGCTTAAGGGGTAGCGGGAGGGGTGAGCAGTTCTTC
.	TRBV4-3	.	15	TRBJ2-5	CASSRGASRGETQYF	TGCGCCAGCAGCCGGGGGGCCTCGAGGGGAGAGACCCAGTACTTC
TRBD2	TRBV7-2	many	13	TRBJ2-1	CASRRLATNEQFF	TGTGCCAGCAGACGACTAGCGACCAATGAGCAGTTCTTC